One and the same sample provided the 17 T cell receptor beta chains below, sequenced in a study of OX40 agonist ivuxolimab in advanced cancers. Assay used: immunoSEQ multiplex PCR; TCRdb lists only in-frame clones, some missing. The data hold around 80,000 clones, with about 88% observed a single time. The sample in question was CD4+ or CD8+ T cells sorted from blood, obtained in a trial of the OX40 agonist ivuxolimab. These receptors were obtained from an adult with an advanced solid tumor such as melanoma, head and neck, liver or kidney cancer.

This chain connects TRBV18 to TRBJ1-3; D gene ambiguous. The CDR3 is 15 amino acids. In germline, CDR1 is KGHSH, CDR2 LQKENI. The V end lost 6 bases, the J end lost 3 bases, and 15 bases lay between the germline ends. In DNA, the CDR3 is TGTGCCAGCTCCCGCGGCGGAGCTAGTGGAAACACCATATATTTT. Translating gives CASSRGGASGNTIYF. The full variable domain, rest sourced from reference TRBV18 and TRBJ1-3, is NAGVMQNPRHLVRRRGQEARLRCSPMKGHSHVYWYRQLPEEGLKFMVYLQKENIIDESGMPKERFSAEFPKEGPSILRIQQVVRGDSAAYFCASSRGGASGNTIYFGEGSWLTVV.

This clone was observed a handful of times. The rearrangement links TRBV9 to TRBJ2-1; TRBD2 is a possible D gene (5 bases). The germline V gene has CDR1 SGDLS and CDR2 YYNGEE. Trimming removed 0 bases at V and 0 bases at J, with 7 bases between. CDR3 length: 15 residues. The CDR3 sequence is CASSVDAGSYNEQFF. Here the CDR3 DNA reads TGTGCCAGCAGCGTAGACGCGGGCTCCTACAATGAGCAGTTCTTC.

This clone was seen only a few times. The chain carries TRBV6-5 and TRBJ2-5; tentative D call: TRBD1 (6 bases). Germline V lookup: CDR1 MNHEY, CDR2 SVGAGI. Between the trimmed V and J ends, which lost 5 bases and 5 bases, there was a span of 18 bases. The CDR3 is 15 residues long. This CDR3 reads CASSKTTGPWETQYF. CDR3 coding DNA: TGTGCCAGCAGTAAAACAACAGGGCCATGGGAGACCCAGTACTTC.

J is TRBJ2-5 and V is TRBV14; 9 positions match TRBD2. The CDR3 sequence is 15 residues long. V lost 4 bases and J lost 5; bases outside the gene matches: 8. Germline CDR1 SGHDN, CDR2 FVKESK. CDR3 DNA sequence: TGTGCCAGCAGCCTCACCGGACTAGCGACCGAGACCCAGTACTTC. This encodes CASSLTGLATETQYF.

The chain combines TRBV5-1 with TRBJ2-1, with 8 positions matching TRBD1. In germline, CDR1 is SGHRS, CDR2 YFSETQ. Trimming cost V 0 bases and J 2 bases; bases outside gene matches: 4. The CDR3 loop spans 16 amino acids. This CDR3 is CASSLARTGPYNEQFF. The DNA of the CDR3 is TGCGCCAGCAGCTTGGCTCGGACAGGGCCCTACAATGAGCAGTTCTTC. The full variable domain, completed using reference TRBV5-1 and TRBJ2-1, is KAGVTQTPRYLIKTRGQQVTLSCSPISGHRSVSWYQQTPGQGLQFLFEYFSETQRNKGNFPGRFSGRQFSNSRSEMNVSTLELGDSALYLCASSLARTGPYNEQFFGPGTRLTVL.

This clone was detected only a few times. In nucleotides, the CDR3 is TGTGCCAGCAGCTACGGGACAGGGGGCAATCAGCCCCAGCATTTT. Translated: CASSYGTGGNQPQHF. This sequence joins TRBV11-2 and TRBJ1-5, with 10 bases lining up with TRBD1. The V and J ends lost 4 bases and 2 bases, in that order; junction bases with no gene match: 2. In germline, CDR1 is SGHAT, CDR2 FQNNGV. The CDR3 has 15 residues.

This clone has only one observation. The chain has TRBV10-3 and TRBJ2-1; 9 nucleotides agree with TRBD2. Germline loops: CDR1 ENHRY, CDR2 SYGVKD. The V gene end was trimmed by 6 bases and the J gene end by 6 bases; junction bases not matched to a gene: 6. The CDR3 is 14 amino acids. CDR3: CAISQLAGRNEQFF. CDR3 nucleotide sequence: TGTGCCATCAGCCAACTAGCGGGTCGCAATGAGCAGTTCTTC.

The V and J genes are TRBV5-8 and TRBJ2-1; perhaps D is TRBD1 or TRBD2 (7 bases each). From germline, CDR1 is SGHTS and CDR2 YDEGEE. This CDR3 region has 16 residues. Trimming removed 4 bases from V and 3 bases from J, with 17 bases in between. This CDR3 is CASSVQGRGLYNEQFF. The CDR3 region has the DNA TGTGCCAGCAGCGTGCAGGGGAGGGGGCTCTACAATGAGCAGTTCTTC.

The V call is TRBV13, the J call TRBJ2-7; 9 nucleotides line up with TRBD2. The length of the CDR3 is 14 residues. The germline V gene has CDR1 PRHDT and CDR2 FYEKMQ (reference sequence). V shed 9 bases and J 1 base; nucleotides not matched to a gene: 7. The CDR3 DNA is TGTGCCAGTCTTCGACTAGCGGATTCCTACGAGCAGTACTTC. Its protein is CASLRLADSYEQYF.

The chain is built from TRBV28 and TRBJ2-1; D is perhaps TRBD1 (6 bases). In germline, CDR1 is MDHEN, CDR2 SYDVKM. The length of the CDR3 is 15 residues. V lost 3 bases, J lost 0 bases, and 9 bases lay in between. This chain's CDR3 is CASSLRGSSYNEQFF. Written as DNA, the CDR3 is TGTGCCAGCAGTTTGAGGGGGAGCTCCTACAATGAGCAGTTCTTC.

The V and J genes are TRBV6-5 and TRBJ2-3; maybe TRBD1 (6 bases). The V end was cut by 8 bases, the J end by 11 bases, with 17 bases between. The CDR3 sequence is 12 residues long. Germline CDR1 reads MNHEY; CDR2 reads SVGAGI. The CDR3: CASGVARGGQYF. The CDR3 coding sequence is TGTGCCAGCGGGGTAGCCAGGGGCGGGCAGTATTTT.

V usage is TRBV9 and J usage is TRBJ2-1; tentatively, D is TRBD2 (6 bases). Per the germline V gene, CDR1 is SGDLS and CDR2 is YYNGEE. V gave up 2 bases and J gave up 5 bases, with 11 bases separating them. The length of the CDR3 is 14 residues. The CDR3 here is CASSVLPSDNEQFF. The CDR3 DNA reads TGTGCCAGCAGCGTGCTTCCTAGCGACAATGAGCAGTTCTTC. The full variable domain, rest sourced from reference TRBV9 and TRBJ2-1, is DSGVTQTPKHLITATGQRVTLRCSPRSGDLSVYWYQQSLDQGLQFLIQYYNGEERAKGNILERFSAQQFPDLHSELNLSSLELGDSALYFCASSVLPSDNEQFFGPGTRLTVL.

The chain employs TRBV10-2 and TRBJ2-7; 9 bases fit TRBD1. Germline CDR1 is WSHSY and CDR2 is SAAADI. V lost 2 bases and J lost 6; bases outside the gene matches: 8. The CDR3 consists of 15 residues. The CDR3 coding sequence is TGCGCCAGCAGTGAGGCGACAGGGGGGTCCAGCGAGCAGTACGTC. It yields the protein CASSEATGGSSEQYV.

This chain joins TRBV28 and TRBJ2-6; unclear D gene. Trimming removed 5 bases from V and 1 base from J, with 9 bases in between. CDR1 MDHEN and CDR2 SYDVKM come from the germline V gene. This CDR3 has 15 residues. The CDR3 bases are TGTGCCAGCAGTCGGCGAGGATCTGGGGCCAACGTCCTGACTTTC. Amino acid sequence: CASSRRGSGANVLTF.

V usage is TRBV5-1 and J usage is TRBJ2-3; TRBD1 agrees at 9 bases. Germline V gene data show CDR1 as SGHRS and CDR2 as YFSETQ. This CDR3 region has 14 residues. The V segment lost 4 bases and the J segment 3 bases; nucleotides outside the gene matches: 3. The CDR3 sequence: CASSRGQGTDTQYF. DNA of the CDR3: TGCGCCAGCAGCCGGGGACAGGGAACAGATACGCAGTATTTT.

The chain employs TRBV5-6 and TRBJ1-2; D might be TRBD1 (6 bases). Germline CDR1 reads SGHDT; CDR2 reads YYEEEE. This CDR3 is built from 13 residues. Trimming stripped 4 bases from V and 4 bases from J, with 11 bases between. The CDR3 sequence: CASSPTGLYGYTF. CDR3 nucleotides: TGTGCCAGCAGCCCTACAGGGCTCTATGGCTACACCTTC.

This chain joins TRBV6-5 and TRBJ2-1; D is possibly TRBD1 (5 bases). This CDR3 is built from 15 residues. Germline values: CDR1 MNHEY, CDR2 SVGAGI. V lost 7 bases and J 4 bases, leaving 17 bases between the germline ends. The CDR3 here is CASTLAGLSYNEQFF. In DNA form, the CDR3 reads TGTGCCAGCACCCTCGCAGGGTTATCTTACAATGAGCAGTTCTTC.